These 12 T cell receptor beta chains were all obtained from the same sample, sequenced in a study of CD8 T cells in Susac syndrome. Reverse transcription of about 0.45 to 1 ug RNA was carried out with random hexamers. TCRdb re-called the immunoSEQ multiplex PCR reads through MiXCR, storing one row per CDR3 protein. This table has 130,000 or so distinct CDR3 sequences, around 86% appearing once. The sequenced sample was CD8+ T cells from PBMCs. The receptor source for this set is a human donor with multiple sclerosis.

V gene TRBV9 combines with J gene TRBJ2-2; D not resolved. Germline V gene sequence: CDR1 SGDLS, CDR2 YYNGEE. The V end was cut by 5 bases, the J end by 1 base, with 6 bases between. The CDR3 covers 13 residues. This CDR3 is CASRDQNTGELFF. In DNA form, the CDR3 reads TGTGCCAGCAGAGACCAGAACACCGGGGAGCTGTTTTTT. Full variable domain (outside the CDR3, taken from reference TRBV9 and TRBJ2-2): DSGVTQTPKHLITATGQRVTLRCSPRSGDLSVYWYQQSLDQGLQFLIQYYNGEERAKGNILERFSAQQFPDLHSELNLSSLELGDSALYFCASRDQNTGELFFGEGSRLTVL.

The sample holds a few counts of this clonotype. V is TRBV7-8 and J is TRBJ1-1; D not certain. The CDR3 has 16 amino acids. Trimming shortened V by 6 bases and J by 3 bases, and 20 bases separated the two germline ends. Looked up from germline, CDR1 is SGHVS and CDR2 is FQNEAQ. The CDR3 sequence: CASRQGSPNRDTEAFF. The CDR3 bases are TGTGCCAGCAGACAAGGGAGCCCAAATCGGGACACTGAAGCTTTCTTT.

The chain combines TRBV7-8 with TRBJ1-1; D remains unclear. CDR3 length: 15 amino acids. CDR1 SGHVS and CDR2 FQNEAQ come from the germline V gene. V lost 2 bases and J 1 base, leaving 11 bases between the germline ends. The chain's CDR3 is CASSLKIYPNTEAFF. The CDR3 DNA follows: TGTGCCAGCAGCTTAAAAATTTACCCGAACACTGAAGCTTTCTTT. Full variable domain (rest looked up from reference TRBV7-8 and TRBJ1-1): GAGVSQSPRYKVAKRGQDVALRCDPISGHVSLFWYQQALGQGPEFLTYFQNEAQLDKSGLPSDRFFAERPEGSVSTLKIQRTQQEDSAVYLCASSLKIYPNTEAFFGQGTRLTVV.

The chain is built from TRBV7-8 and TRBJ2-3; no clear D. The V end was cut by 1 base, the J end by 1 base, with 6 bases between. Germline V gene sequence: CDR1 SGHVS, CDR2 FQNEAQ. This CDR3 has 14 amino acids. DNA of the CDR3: TGTGCCAGCAGCTTAGATGGGGGCACAGATACGCAGTATTTT. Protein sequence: CASSLDGGTDTQYF.

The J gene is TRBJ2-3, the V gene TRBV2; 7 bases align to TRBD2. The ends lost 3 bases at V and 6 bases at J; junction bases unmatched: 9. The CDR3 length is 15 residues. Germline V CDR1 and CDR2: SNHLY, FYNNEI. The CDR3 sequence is CASSDLLAGDDTQYF. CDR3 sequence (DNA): TGTGCCAGCAGTGATCTACTTGCGGGGGACGATACGCAGTATTTT. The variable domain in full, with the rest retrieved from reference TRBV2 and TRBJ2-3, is EPEVTQTPSHQVTQMGQEVILRCVPISNHLYFYWYRQILGQKVEFLVSFYNNEISEKSEIFDDQFSVERPDGSNFTLKIRSTKLEDSAMYFCASSDLLAGDDTQYFGPGTRLTVL.

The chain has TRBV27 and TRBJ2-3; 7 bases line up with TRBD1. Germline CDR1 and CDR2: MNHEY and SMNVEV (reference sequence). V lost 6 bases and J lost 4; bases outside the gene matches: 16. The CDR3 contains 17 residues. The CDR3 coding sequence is TGTGCCAGCAGAATCTCCCCCAGGGGGTTTACTTCAGATACGCAGTATTTT. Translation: CASRISPRGFTSDTQYF.

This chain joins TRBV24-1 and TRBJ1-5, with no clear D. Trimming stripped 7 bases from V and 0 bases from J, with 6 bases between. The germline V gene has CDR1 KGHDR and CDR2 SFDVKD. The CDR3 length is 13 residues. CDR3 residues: CATRRGSNQPQHF. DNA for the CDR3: TGTGCCACCAGGCGGGGTAGCAATCAGCCCCAGCATTTT.

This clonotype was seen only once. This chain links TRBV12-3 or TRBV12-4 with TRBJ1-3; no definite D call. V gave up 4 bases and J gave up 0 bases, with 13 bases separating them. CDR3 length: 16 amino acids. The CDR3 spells CASSWAGDNSGNTIYF. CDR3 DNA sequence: TGTGCCAGCAGTTGGGCCGGAGACAACTCTGGAAACACCATATATTTT.

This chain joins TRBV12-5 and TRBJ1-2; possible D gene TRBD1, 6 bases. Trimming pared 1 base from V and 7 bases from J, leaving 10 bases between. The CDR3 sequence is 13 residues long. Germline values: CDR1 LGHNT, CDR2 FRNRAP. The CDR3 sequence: CASGLGQATGYTF. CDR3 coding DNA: TGTGCTAGTGGTTTGGGACAGGCAACTGGCTACACCTTC.

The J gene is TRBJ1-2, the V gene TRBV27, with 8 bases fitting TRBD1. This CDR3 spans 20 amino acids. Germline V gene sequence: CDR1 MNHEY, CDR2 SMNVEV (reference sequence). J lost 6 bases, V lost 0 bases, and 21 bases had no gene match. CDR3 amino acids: CASSLSAEGVRQGRVNGYTF. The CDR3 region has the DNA TGTGCCAGCAGTTTATCTGCCGAGGGAGTTAGACAGGGGAGAGTTAATGGCTACACCTTC.

CDR3 sequence: CASSLTTPGELFF. Here the CDR3 DNA reads TGTGCCAGCAGTTTGACCACTCCCGGGGAGCTGTTTTTT. The rearrangement links TRBV27 to TRBJ2-2, with unresolved D. CDR1 and CDR2 (germline): MNHEY, SMNVEV (reference sequence). Deletions cut 3 bases from V and 6 bases from J, with 8 bases between. This CDR3 region has 13 residues.

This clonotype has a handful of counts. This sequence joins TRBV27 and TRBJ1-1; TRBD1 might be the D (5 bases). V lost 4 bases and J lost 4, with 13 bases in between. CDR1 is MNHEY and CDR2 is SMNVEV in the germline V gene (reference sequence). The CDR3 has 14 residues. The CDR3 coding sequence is TGTGCCAGCAGTTCCAGGAGCGGGGGCACTGAAGCTTTCTTT. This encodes CASSSRSGGTEAFF.